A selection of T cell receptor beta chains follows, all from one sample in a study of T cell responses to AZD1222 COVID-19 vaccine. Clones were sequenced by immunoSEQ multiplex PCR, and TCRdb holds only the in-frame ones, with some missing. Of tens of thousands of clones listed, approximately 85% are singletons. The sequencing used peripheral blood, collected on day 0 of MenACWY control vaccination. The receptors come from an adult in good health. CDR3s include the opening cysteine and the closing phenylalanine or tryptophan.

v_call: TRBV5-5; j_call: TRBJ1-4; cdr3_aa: CASRPGTIRRATNEKLFF
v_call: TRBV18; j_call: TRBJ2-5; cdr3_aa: CASSPTGPQETQYF
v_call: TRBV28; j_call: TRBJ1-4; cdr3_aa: CAVRGSGEKLFF
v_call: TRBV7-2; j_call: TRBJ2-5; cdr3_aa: CASSLAWDRQETQYF
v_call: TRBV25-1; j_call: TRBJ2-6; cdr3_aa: CASSEYSRRPGANVLTF
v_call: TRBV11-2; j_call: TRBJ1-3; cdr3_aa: CASSSAFSGNTIYF
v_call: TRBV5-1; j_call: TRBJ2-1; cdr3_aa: CASSFSGRNNEQFF
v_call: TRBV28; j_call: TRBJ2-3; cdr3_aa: CASSPTSGRWYTQYF
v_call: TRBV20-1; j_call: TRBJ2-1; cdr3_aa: CRGLAGVEQFF
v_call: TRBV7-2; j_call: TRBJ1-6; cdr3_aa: CASSFRGRVSPLHF
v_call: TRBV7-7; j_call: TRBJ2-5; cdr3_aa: CASSLRGNSERETQYF
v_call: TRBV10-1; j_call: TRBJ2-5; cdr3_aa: CASSPKGDSQETQYF
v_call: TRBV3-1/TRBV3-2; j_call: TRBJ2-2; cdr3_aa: CASSQATGLAATGELFF
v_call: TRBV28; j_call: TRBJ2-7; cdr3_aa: CASRPGGADSYEQYF
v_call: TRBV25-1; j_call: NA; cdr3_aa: CASSYSTSGRSYEQYF
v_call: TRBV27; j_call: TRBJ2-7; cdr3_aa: CASSLTLLGEQYF
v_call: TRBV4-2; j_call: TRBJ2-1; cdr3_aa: CASSPLAGTYNEQFF
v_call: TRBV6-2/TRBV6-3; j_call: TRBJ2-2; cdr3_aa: CASSSAGNTGELFF
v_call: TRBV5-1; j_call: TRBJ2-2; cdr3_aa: CASSSRGGFGGELFF
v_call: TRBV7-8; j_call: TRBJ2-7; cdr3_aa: CASSPGRFSYEQYF
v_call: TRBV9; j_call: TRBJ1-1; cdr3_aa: CASSVQGDTEAFF
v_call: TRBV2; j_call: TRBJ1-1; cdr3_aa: CASSDRGGWDTEAFF
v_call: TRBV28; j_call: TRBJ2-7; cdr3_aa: CASNTHRGQNEQYF
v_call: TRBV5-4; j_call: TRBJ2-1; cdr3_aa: CASSLSPAGGYNEQFF
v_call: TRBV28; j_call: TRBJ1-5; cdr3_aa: CASSRLGQPQHF
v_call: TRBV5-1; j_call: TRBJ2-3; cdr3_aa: CASSLVQGTTDTQYF
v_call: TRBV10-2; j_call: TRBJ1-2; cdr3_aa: CASSEVTYGYTF
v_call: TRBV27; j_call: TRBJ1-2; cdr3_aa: CASSREGATYGYTF
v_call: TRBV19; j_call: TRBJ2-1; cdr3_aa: CASSIGTSGYNEQFF